This T cell receptor beta chain comes out of a study of cytomegalovirus exposure and HLA in healthy donors. PCR primers comprised 60 Vbeta and 13 Jbeta primers. Only in-frame clones appear in the TCRdb table, and some are missing; sequencing was by immunoSEQ multiplex PCR. The sample records about 170,000 clones, roughly 86% being singletons. On this clone itself: Antigen specificity is unknown.

Study-level results: In vitro data verified a few CMV-associated chains as specific for CMV antigens.

CDR3 length equals 11 residues. Trimming cost V 3 bases and J 2 bases, with 4 bases left between them. Germline-derived CDR1 and CDR2 are DFQATT and SNEGSKA (reference sequence). Material for sequencing was PBMCs. This sequence originates from a girl aged 10-17 years in good health and CMV-seropositive. The V and J genes are TRBV20-1 and TRBJ2-5, with D hard to call. CDR3: CSAREQETQYF. CDR3 nucleotides: TGCAGTGCTAGGGAGCAAGAGACCCAGTACTTC.